In its sample, the clone carrying this T cell receptor beta chain was seen a few times. What it binds is unknown. These data originate in a study of blood T cells in healthy people across ages. General study findings and limits: Unsorted PBMCs prevented conclusive naive versus antigen-experienced comparison. Diversity of TCR beta per million T cells declined in a roughly linear way with age. Long-lived donors exceeded aged donors in naive CD4+ cells and diversity.

Total RNA was extracted at no less than 6 micrograms per sample. Through a sample-barcoded 5' primer and a J-beta primer mix, a second PCR was run for roughly 6 to 12 cycles. MiXCR, applied by TCRdb to the 5' RACE reads, yields one record per CDR3 protein. Of around 1,600,000 distinct CDR3 sequences in the sample, 35% to 45% were seen once. The sample consisted of blood. This TCR derives from a woman aged 18-29 years in good health.

As DNA, the CDR3 is TGTGCCAGCAGCTCTTGGACAGGAACTAATGAAAAACTGTTTTTT. Its translation: CASSSWTGTNEKLFF. The rearrangement links TRBV7-8 to TRBJ1-4; the match to TRBD1 covers 7 bases. The CDR3 has 15 amino acids. The germline V gene has CDR1 SGHVS and CDR2 FQNEAQ. Losses at the gene ends were 4 bases for V and 1 base for J; bases not matched to a gene: 3.